These 29 T cell receptor beta chains came from one sample sequenced in a study of T cells expressing NK-cell markers. For each CDR3 protein, TCRdb gives one entry from its re-call of the 5' RACE reads, without DNA. This table lists 300,000 to 450,000 distinct CDR3 sequences. The sample comprised blood T cells: a sorted CD56 or NKG2C T cell subset, CD4+ or CD8+ T cells, or bulk PBMC T cells (not recorded which). The receptors here all came from a man aged 18-75 years in good health.

The chain employs TRBV21-1 and TRBJ1-2; TCRdb calls TRBD1, which cannot be checked without DNA. TRBV21-1 is a pseudogene segment. CDR3 length equals 15 residues. The CDR3 region is CASSKGGGTSYGYTF.

The rearrangement uses TRBV5-1 and TRBJ2-5; as DNA is missing, the TRBD1 call by TCRdb cannot be tested. Germline values: CDR1 SGHRS, CDR2 YFSETQ. The CDR3 covers 17 residues. Here the CDR3 reads CASSLAGTGGSYETQYF.

The chain has TRBV20-1 and TRBJ1-1; TCRdb gives TRBD1 as the D gene, but with no DNA this cannot be confirmed. This CDR3 region has 15 residues. Germline values: CDR1 DFQATT, CDR2 SNEGSKA (reference sequence). CDR3 in amino acids: CSAPGGRVINTEAFF.

V and J are TRBV5-1 and TRBJ1-2. This CDR3 spans 13 amino acids. Germline values: CDR1 SGHRS, CDR2 YFSETQ. CDR3 amino acids: CASSLDAYYGYTF.

V is TRBV20-1 and J is TRBJ2-1. The germline V gene encodes CDR1 DFQATT and CDR2 SNEGSKA (reference sequence). This CDR3 region has 11 residues. CDR3: CSASYLTEQFF.

The V gene is TRBV5-1, the J gene TRBJ1-1. CDR1 is SGHRS and CDR2 is YFSETQ in the germline V gene. CDR3 length equals 17 residues. CDR3 sequence: CASSLLAGGTVGTEAFF.

The V call is TRBV19, the J call TRBJ1-2; checking the TCRdb D call of TRBD1 is not possible without DNA. Germline V gene sequence: CDR1 LNHDA, CDR2 SQIVND (reference sequence). This CDR3 comprises 15 residues. This CDR3 reads CASIAPGTGNYGYTF.

The V and J genes are TRBV19 and TRBJ2-3. Germline-derived CDR1 and CDR2 are LNHDA and SQIVND (reference sequence). CDR3 size: 15 residues. The CDR3 region is CASSIGQTSTDTQYF.

The V gene is TRBV20-1, the J gene TRBJ1-2; lacking DNA, the TRBD1 call made by TCRdb goes unchecked. In germline, CDR1 is DFQATT, CDR2 SNEGSKA (reference sequence). The CDR3 loop spans 15 amino acids. CDR3 in amino acids: CSARDIQGRNYGYTF.

The chain uses TRBV12-3 or TRBV12-4 and TRBJ1-5; TCRdb reports TRBD1, a call that lacks DNA to check it against. The CDR3 length is 18 residues. CDR3 region: CASSLSSTGTWYNQPQHF.

The chain combines TRBV7-8 with TRBJ2-1. Germline CDR1 SGHVS, CDR2 FQNEAQ. The CDR3 consists of 16 residues. This chain's CDR3 is CASSLGSVGTYNEQFF. Together with reference TRBV7-8 and TRBJ2-1, the CDR3 gives the full variable domain: GAGVSQSPRYKVAKRGQDVALRCDPISGHVSLFWYQQALGQGPEFLTYFQNEAQLDKSGLPSDRFFAERPEGSVSTLKIQRTQQEDSAVYLCASSLGSVGTYNEQFFGPGTRLTVL.

The J gene is TRBJ2-5, the V gene TRBV20-1; lacking DNA, the TRBD1 call made by TCRdb goes unchecked. Germline CDR1 DFQATT, CDR2 SNEGSKA (reference sequence). This CDR3 is 15 amino acids long. CDR3 sequence reads: CSAHHPTRGWETQYF.

The rearrangement joins TRBV10-3 to TRBJ2-5; TCRdb's D call of TRBD2 is untestable without DNA. Germline assignment: CDR1 ENHRY and CDR2 SYGVKD. The CDR3 has 13 amino acids. The CDR3 reads CAITPSSRETQYF.

This CDR3 is CAITPGGLTKNIQYF. The rearrangement links TRBV10-3 to TRBJ2-4; TCRdb picks TRBD1, but there is no DNA to check that call. This CDR3 comprises 15 residues. Germline V gives CDR1 ENHRY, CDR2 SYGVKD.

The genes are TRBV11-2 and TRBJ2-3. The CDR3 runs 16 residues. From germline, CDR1 is SGHAT and CDR2 FQNNGV. This CDR3 reads CASSSKTGEGTDTQYF.

This chain links TRBV21-1 with TRBJ2-6. TRBV21-1 is recorded as a pseudogene. The CDR3 is 17 residues long. CDR3 region: CASSKVGKLSGANVLTF.

The chain recombines TRBV7-9 with TRBJ1-2; without DNA, the TCRdb call of TRBD1 cannot be checked. Looked up from germline, CDR1 is SEHNR and CDR2 is FQNEAQ (reference sequence). The CDR3 has 12 amino acids. CDR3 loop: CASSRQGRGYTF.

The chain joins TRBV2 to TRBJ2-7; there is no DNA to check the TCRdb D call of TRBD1. Germline lookup yields CDR1 SNHLY and CDR2 FYNNEI. The CDR3 contains 14 residues. The CDR3 region is CASSLRRGGYEQYF.

The chain uses TRBV20-1 and TRBJ1-2; as DNA is missing, the TRBD1 call by TCRdb cannot be tested. Germline V gene data show CDR1 as DFQATT and CDR2 as SNEGSKA (reference sequence). The CDR3 is made up of 14 amino acids. The CDR3 region is CSASAGQWFQGYTF.

The chain combines TRBV20-1 with TRBJ2-3. This CDR3 comprises 13 residues. Per the germline V gene, CDR1 is DFQATT and CDR2 is SNEGSKA (reference sequence). Here the CDR3 reads CSADRVSTDTQYF.

V gene TRBV7-9 combines with J gene TRBJ1-5; no DNA is available, so the TRBD1 call from TCRdb remains unchecked. Germline V gene data show CDR1 as SEHNR and CDR2 as FQNEAQ (reference sequence). The CDR3 is 14 amino acids. The CDR3 sequence is CASSLVGTDQPQHF.

This chain joins TRBV7-2 and TRBJ2-4; TCRdb returns TRBD1, unconfirmable since there is no DNA. CDR1 is SGHTA and CDR2 is FQGNSA in the germline V gene. This CDR3 is 17 amino acids long. The CDR3 is CASSLSWTGGPKNIQYF.

The V and J genes are TRBV27 and TRBJ1-2; lacking DNA, the TRBD1 call made by TCRdb goes unchecked. Germline V gene lookup returns CDR1 MNHEY and CDR2 SMNVEV (reference sequence). The CDR3 sequence is 15 residues long. The CDR3 loop reads CASSPDRGLVYGYTF.

The chain links TRBV20-1 to TRBJ1-5. Germline assignment: CDR1 DFQATT and CDR2 SNEGSKA (reference sequence). The CDR3 is made up of 13 amino acids. CDR3 protein: CSARLFSNQPQHF.

The chain couples TRBV15 to TRBJ2-5; TCRdb's D call, TRBD1, is unchecked because there is no DNA. This CDR3 has 18 amino acids. CDR1 is LNHNV, CDR2 YYDKDF, per germline (reference sequence). CDR3 protein: CATSRGDRGLSVKETQYF.

The chain carries TRBV3-1 and TRBJ2-7; absent DNA, TCRdb's TRBD1 call cannot be checked. CDR3 length equals 16 residues. The germline V gene encodes CDR1 LGHDT and CDR2 YNNKEL (reference sequence). The CDR3 reads CASSQGSRRGLNEQYF.

The gene calls are TRBV11-2 and TRBJ1-6; TCRdb's D call, TRBD1, is unchecked because there is no DNA. The CDR3 runs to 16 residues. Germline V gives CDR1 SGHAT, CDR2 FQNNGV. CDR3: CASSTRTGPKNSPLHF.

V is TRBV6-2 or TRBV6-3 and J is TRBJ1-5; as DNA is missing, the TRBD1 call by TCRdb cannot be tested. This CDR3 has 17 residues. CDR1 is MNHEY and CDR2 is SVGEGT in the germline V gene. CDR3 amino acids: CASRRRRQVGSNQPQHF.

The chain couples TRBV20-1 to TRBJ2-1; TCRdb's D call of TRBD2 is untestable without DNA. Germline V CDR1 and CDR2: DFQATT, SNEGSKA (reference sequence). The CDR3 loop spans 18 amino acids. CDR3 loop: CSASGTLAGGPSYNEQFF.